This T cell receptor beta chain was recovered during a study of OX40 agonist ivuxolimab in advanced cancers. With V trimmed by 3 bases and J by 6 bases, 4 bases remained unmatched. Germline V lookup: CDR1 MNHEY, CDR2 SVGAGI. This CDR3 spans 14 amino acids. This table comes from immunoSEQ multiplex PCR, and its TCRdb copy is limited to in-frame clones, with some not included. This sample has about 77,000 clones, with 65% to 85% found just once. The chain is built from TRBV6-5 and TRBJ1-2; TRBD1 matches at 10 bases. The sample was CD4+ or CD8+ T cells sorted from blood, taken in a trial of the OX40 agonist ivuxolimab. This sequence was found in an adult with an advanced solid tumor such as melanoma, head and neck, liver or kidney cancer. CDR3 DNA sequence: TGTGCCAGCAGTTATGCAGGGACAGGGGATGGCTACACCTTC. Residues: CASSYAGTGDGYTF.